Listed below are T cell receptor beta chains from one sample, sequenced in a study of blood T cell repertoires in COVID-19. Profiling relied on immunoSEQ multiplex PCR, and the TCRdb table lists in-frame clones only, not all of them. The data hold some 200,000 clones, with around nine tenths observed a single time. The sample consisted of peripheral blood. These receptors were obtained from a woman aged 40 to 55 with acute or convalescent COVID-19. The CDR3 runs from the conserved cysteine through the conserved F or W. The order of the fields is CDR3 protein, CDR3 DNA, V gene, D gene, J gene, clone size. The D gene is left open where the match is weak. Clone size, where shown, is once, few, many, or a class for clones that have expanded.

CASSLGRNQPQHF TGTGCCAGCAGTTTAGGGAGAAATCAGCCCCAGCATTTT TRBV27 . TRBJ1-5 .
CAWSRQGAADNEQFF TGTGCCTGGAGCCGACAGGGGGCGGCGGACAATGAGCAGTTCTTC TRBV30 TRBD1 TRBJ2-1 .
CASSPGYTDTQYF TGTGCCAGCAGTCCCGGGTACACAGATACGCAGTATTTT TRBV12-3/TRBV12-4 . TRBJ2-3 .
CASSDARDNFF TGTGCCAGCAGTGACGCCCGGGACAACTTCTTC TRBV6-2/TRBV6-3 . TRBJ2-1 .
CASSLALGSEKLFF TGCGCCAGCAGCTTGGCCTTGGGGAGTGAAAAACTGTTTTTT TRBV5-1 . TRBJ1-4 .
CAGSTGSEVQPQHF TGTGCCGGATCGACAGGGTCAGAGGTTCAGCCCCAGCATTTT TRBV19 TRBD1 TRBJ1-5 .
CASSPRLGGGETQYF TGTGCCAGCAGCCCCCGACTAGGAGGTGGGGAGACCCAGTACTTC TRBV11-3 . TRBJ2-5 .
CASSVESRTGGNTGELFF TGTGCCAGCAGCGTTGAGTCTAGGACAGGGGGGAACACCGGGGAGCTGTTTTTT TRBV9 TRBD1 TRBJ2-2 .
CASSLVAGGGYNEQFF TGCGCCAGCAGCTTGGTCGCGGGAGGAGGCTACAATGAGCAGTTCTTC TRBV5-1 TRBD2 TRBJ2-1 .
CASSRRQGVDTQYF TGTGCCAGTAGCAGAAGACAGGGGGTAGATACGCAGTATTTT TRBV19 TRBD1 TRBJ2-3 once
CASSASFYGYTF TGTGCCAGCAGCGCCTCTTTTTATGGCTACACCTTC TRBV9 . TRBJ1-2 .
CATSRAGTGPEKLFF TGTGCCACCAGCAGAGCCGGGACAGGCCCTGAAAAACTGTTTTTT TRBV15 TRBD1 TRBJ1-4 .
CASSPSAGELFF TGTGCCAGCTCACCTAGCGCCGGGGAGCTGTTTTTT TRBV18 . TRBJ2-2 .
CASSADTLSNQPQHF TGTGCCAGCAGTGCGGACACCCTTAGCAATCAGCCCCAGCATTTT TRBV27 . TRBJ1-5 .
CASSSRTGGRETQYF TGTGCCAGCAGTTCCAGGACAGGGGGGAGAGAGACCCAGTACTTC TRBV6-1 TRBD1 TRBJ2-5 .
CASSYSIESWGGAFF TGTGCCAGCAGTTACTCGATTGAATCCTGGGGGGGAGCTTTCTTT TRBV6-5 . TRBJ1-1 .
CASSILQGAGNQPQHF TGTGCCAGTAGTATACTACAGGGGGCCGGCAATCAGCCCCAGCATTTT TRBV19 TRBD1 TRBJ1-5 few
CASRLAGGSSYNEQFF TGTGCCAGCAGGCTAGCGGGGGGGAGCTCCTACAATGAGCAGTTCTTC TRBV7-6 TRBD2 TRBJ2-1 .
CASSSRLAGGLTTDTQYF TGTGCCAGCAGCTCCCGACTAGCGGGGGGCCTCACCACAGATACGCAGTATTTT TRBV9 TRBD2 TRBJ2-3 .
CASSFDRPSGNTIYF TGTGCCAGCAGCTTTGACAGACCCTCTGGAAACACCATATATTTT TRBV7-8 . TRBJ1-3 .
CASSLFLQGGRDEQFF TGCGCCAGCAGCTTGTTTCTGCAGGGAGGGCGGGATGAGCAGTTCTTC TRBV5-1 TRBD2 TRBJ2-1 .
CASWGGTTEAFF TGTGCCAGCTGGGGGGGGACCACTGAAGCTTTCTTT TRBV27 . TRBJ1-1 once
CASSPGQGLLTFF TGTGCCAGTAGCCCCGGACAGGGTCTTCTGACTTTCTTT TRBV19 TRBD1 TRBJ1-1 .
CASSLLGGLLPNEKLFF TGTGCCAGCAGTTTATTGGGGGGGCTACTACCTAATGAAAAACTGTTTTTT TRBV27 . TRBJ1-4 .
CATGFVGDGYTF TGTGCCACCGGATTCGTGGGCGATGGCTACACCTTC TRBV19 . TRBJ1-2 .
CSVAPAGLTDTQYF TGCAGCGTTGCCCCAGCGGGGCTCACAGATACGCAGTATTTT TRBV29-1 TRBD2 TRBJ2-3 .
CAWTVLHTGELFF TGTGCCTGGACAGTGCTTCACACCGGGGAGCTGTTTTTT TRBV30 . TRBJ2-2 .
CSGQGNTEAFF TGCAGCGGACAGGGGAACACTGAAGCTTTCTTT TRBV29-1 TRBD1 TRBJ1-1 .